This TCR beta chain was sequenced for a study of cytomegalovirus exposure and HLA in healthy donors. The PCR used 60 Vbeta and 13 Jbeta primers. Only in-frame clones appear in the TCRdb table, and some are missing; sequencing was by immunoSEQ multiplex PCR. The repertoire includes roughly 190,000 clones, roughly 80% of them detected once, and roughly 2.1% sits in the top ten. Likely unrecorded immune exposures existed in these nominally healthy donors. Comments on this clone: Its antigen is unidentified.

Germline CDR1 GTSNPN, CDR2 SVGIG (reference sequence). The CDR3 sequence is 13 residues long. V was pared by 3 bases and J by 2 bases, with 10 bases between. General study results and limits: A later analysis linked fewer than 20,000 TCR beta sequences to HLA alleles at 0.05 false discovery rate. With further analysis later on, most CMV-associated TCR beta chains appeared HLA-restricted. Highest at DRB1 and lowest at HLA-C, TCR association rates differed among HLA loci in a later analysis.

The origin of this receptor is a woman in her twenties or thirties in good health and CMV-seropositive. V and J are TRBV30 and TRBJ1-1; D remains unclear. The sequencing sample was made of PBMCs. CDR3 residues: CAWRPAVNTEAFF. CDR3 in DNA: TGTGCCTGGAGACCCGCGGTAAACACTGAAGCTTTCTTT.